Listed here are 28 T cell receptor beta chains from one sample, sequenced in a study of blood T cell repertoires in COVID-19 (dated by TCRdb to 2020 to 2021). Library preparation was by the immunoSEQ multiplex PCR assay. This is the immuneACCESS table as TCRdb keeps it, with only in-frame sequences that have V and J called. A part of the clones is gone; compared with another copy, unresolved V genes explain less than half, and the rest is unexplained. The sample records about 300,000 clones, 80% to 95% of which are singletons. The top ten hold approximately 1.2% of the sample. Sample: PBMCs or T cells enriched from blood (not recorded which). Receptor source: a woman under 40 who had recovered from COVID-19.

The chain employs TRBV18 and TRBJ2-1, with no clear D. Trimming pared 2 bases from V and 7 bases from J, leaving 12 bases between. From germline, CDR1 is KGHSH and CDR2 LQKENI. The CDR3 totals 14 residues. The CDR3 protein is CASSPGSSLNEQFF. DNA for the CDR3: TGTGCCAGCTCACCAGGGTCTAGTTTGAATGAGCAGTTCTTC.

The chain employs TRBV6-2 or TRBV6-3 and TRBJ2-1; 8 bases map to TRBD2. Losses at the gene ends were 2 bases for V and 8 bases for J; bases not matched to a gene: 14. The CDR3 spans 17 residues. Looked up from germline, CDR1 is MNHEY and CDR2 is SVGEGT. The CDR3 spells CASSYHLTSGSYDEQFF. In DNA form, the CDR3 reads TGTGCCAGCAGTTACCATCTGACCAGCGGGAGTTATGATGAGCAGTTCTTC.

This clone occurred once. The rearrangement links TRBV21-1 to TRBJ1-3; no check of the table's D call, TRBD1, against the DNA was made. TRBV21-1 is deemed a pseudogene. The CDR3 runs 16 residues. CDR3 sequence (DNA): TGTGCCAGCAGCCGCCGCGGAGGGGGCGTTGGAAACACCATATATTTT. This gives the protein CASSRRGGGVGNTIYF.

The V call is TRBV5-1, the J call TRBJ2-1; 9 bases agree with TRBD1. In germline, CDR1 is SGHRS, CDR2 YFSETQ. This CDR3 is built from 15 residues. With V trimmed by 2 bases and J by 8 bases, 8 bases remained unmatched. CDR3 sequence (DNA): TGCGCCAGCAGCTTACAGGGGGCGCCGGTCGATGAGCAGTTCTTC. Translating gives CASSLQGAPVDEQFF. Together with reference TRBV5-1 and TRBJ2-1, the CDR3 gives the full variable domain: KAGVTQTPRYLIKTRGQQVTLSCSPISGHRSVSWYQQTPGQGLQFLFEYFSETQRNKGNFPGRFSGRQFSNSRSEMNVSTLELGDSALYLCASSLQGAPVDEQFFGPGTRLTVL.

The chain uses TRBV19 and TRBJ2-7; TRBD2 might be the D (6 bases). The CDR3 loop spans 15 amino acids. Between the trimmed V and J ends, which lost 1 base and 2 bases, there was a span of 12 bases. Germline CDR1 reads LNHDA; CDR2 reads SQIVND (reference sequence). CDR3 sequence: CASSIAQGGPYEQYF. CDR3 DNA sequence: TGTGCCAGTAGTATAGCCCAGGGAGGACCCTACGAGCAGTACTTC.

CDR3 coding DNA: TGTGCCATCAGTGGTATGCGGGGCGAATACACCGGGGAGCTGTTTTTT. This sequence encodes CAISGMRGEYTGELFF. The rearrangement uses TRBV10-3 and TRBJ2-2, with D possibly being TRBD2 (6 bases). V was pared by 4 bases and J by 3 bases, with 15 bases between. This CDR3 contains 16 residues. Germline V gene sequence: CDR1 ENHRY, CDR2 SYGVKD.

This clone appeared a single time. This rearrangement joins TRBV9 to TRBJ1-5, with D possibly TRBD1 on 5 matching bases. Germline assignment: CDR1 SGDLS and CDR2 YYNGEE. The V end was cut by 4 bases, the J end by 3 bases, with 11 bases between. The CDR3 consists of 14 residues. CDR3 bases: TGTGCCAGCAGCTCTACAGGCACCAATCAGCCCCAGCATTTT. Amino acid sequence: CASSSTGTNQPQHF.

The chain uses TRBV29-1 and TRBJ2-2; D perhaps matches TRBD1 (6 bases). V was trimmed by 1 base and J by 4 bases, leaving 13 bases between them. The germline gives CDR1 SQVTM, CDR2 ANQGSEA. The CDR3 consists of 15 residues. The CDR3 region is CSVEGLQGRTGELFF. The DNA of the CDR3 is TGCAGCGTTGAAGGTCTCCAGGGGCGCACCGGGGAGCTGTTTTTT.

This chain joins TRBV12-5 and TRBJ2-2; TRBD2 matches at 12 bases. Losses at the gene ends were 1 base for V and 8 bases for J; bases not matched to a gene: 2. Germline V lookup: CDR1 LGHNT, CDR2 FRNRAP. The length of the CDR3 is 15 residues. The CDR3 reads CASGLGTSGKGELFF. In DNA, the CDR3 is TGTGCTAGTGGTTTGGGGACTAGCGGGAAGGGGGAGCTGTTTTTT.

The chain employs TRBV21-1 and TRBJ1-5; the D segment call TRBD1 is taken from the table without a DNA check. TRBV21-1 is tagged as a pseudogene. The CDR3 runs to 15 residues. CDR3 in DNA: TGTGCCAGCAAAGTCGAGACAGCTAGCAATCAGCCCCAGCATTTT. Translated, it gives CASKVETASNQPQHF.

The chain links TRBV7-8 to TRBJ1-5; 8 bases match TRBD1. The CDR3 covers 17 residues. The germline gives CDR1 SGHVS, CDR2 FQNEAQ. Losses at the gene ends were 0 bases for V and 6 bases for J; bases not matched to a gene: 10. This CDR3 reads CASSLASQGALGQPQHF. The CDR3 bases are TGTGCCAGCAGCTTAGCGAGTCAGGGGGCGCTGGGTCAGCCCCAGCATTTT.

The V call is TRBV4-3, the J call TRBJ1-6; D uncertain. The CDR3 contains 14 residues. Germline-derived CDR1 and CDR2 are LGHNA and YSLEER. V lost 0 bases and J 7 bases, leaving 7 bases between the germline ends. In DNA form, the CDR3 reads TGCGCCAGCAGCCAAGAGTCGGGAAATTCACCCCTCCACTTT. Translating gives CASSQESGNSPLHF.

The CDR3 coding sequence is TGTGCCAGCAGGTCGGGGGGACGAAATGGCTACACCTTC. This codes for CASRSGGRNGYTF. V gene TRBV6-5 combines with J gene TRBJ1-2; the D gene is possibly TRBD1 (5 bases). This CDR3 is 13 amino acids long. Germline values: CDR1 MNHEY, CDR2 SVGAGI. The V and J ends lost 6 bases and 6 bases respectively, with 14 bases between them.

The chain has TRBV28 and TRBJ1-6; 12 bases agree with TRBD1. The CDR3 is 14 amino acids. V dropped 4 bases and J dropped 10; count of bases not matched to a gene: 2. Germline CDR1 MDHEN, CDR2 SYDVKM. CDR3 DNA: TGTGCCAGCAGTTCCGGGACAGGGGGCTCACCCCTCCACTTT. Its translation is CASSSGTGGSPLHF.

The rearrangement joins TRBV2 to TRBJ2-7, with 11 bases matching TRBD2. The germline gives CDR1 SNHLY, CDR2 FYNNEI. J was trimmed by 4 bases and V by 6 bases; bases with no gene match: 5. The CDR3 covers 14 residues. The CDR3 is CASRTTSGSYEQYF. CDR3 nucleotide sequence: TGTGCCAGCAGAACTACTAGCGGGAGTTACGAGCAGTACTTC.

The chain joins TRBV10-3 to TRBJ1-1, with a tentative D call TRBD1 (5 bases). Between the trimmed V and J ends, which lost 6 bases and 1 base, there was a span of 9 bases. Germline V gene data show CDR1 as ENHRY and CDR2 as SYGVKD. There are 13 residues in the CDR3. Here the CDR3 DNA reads TGTGCCATCAGAAGGGGAACGAACACTGAAGCTTTCTTT. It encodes CAIRRGTNTEAFF.

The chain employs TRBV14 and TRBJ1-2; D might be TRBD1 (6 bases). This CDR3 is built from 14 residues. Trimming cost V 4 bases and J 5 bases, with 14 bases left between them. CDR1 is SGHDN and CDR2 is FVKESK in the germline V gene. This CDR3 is CASSPRTVYYGYTF. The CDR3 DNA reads TGTGCCAGCAGCCCCCGGACAGTATATTATGGCTACACCTTC.

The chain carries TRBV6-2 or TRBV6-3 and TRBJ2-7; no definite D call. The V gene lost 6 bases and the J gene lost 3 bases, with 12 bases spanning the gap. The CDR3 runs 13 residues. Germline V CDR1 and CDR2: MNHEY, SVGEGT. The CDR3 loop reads CASSKTSYYEQYF. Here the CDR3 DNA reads TGTGCCAGCAGCAAGACAAGTTACTACGAGCAGTACTTC.

CDR3 DNA: TGTGCCAGCAGCTTTACGGCGGGAGGAGAAACAGATACGCAGTATTTT. Translated, it gives CASSFTAGGETDTQYF. The chain links TRBV7-9 to TRBJ2-3, with 8 bases aligning to TRBD2. This CDR3 has 16 amino acids. After removal of 3 bases from V and 3 bases from J, the junction contained 8 bases not matched to a gene. Germline-derived CDR1 and CDR2 are SEHNR and FQNEAQ (reference sequence).

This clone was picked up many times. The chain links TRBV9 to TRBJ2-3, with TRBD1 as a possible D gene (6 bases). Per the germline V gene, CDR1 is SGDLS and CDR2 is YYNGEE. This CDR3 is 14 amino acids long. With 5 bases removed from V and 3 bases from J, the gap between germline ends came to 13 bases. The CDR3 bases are TGTGCCAGCAGTATTCAGGGGCAGACAGATACGCAGTATTTT. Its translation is CASSIQGQTDTQYF.

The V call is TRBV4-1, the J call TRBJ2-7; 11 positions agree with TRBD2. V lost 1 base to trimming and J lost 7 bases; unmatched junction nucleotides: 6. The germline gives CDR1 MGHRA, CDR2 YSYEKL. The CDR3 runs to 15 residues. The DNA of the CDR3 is TGCGCCAGCAGCCAAGGCACTAGCGGGAGTGATGAGCAGTACTTC. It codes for CASSQGTSGSDEQYF.

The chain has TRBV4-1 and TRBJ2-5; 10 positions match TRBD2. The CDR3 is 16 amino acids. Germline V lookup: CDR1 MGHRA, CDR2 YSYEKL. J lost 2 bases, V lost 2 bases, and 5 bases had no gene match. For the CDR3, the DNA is TGCGCCAGCAGCCAACTAGCGGGAGAGCGGCAAGAGACCCAGTACTTC. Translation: CASSQLAGERQETQYF.

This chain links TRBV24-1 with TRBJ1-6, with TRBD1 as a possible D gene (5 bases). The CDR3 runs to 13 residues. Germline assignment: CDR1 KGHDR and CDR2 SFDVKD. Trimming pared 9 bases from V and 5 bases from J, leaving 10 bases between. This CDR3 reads CATVRGDNSPLHF. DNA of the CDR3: TGTGCCACCGTGCGGGGGGATAATTCACCCCTCCACTTT.

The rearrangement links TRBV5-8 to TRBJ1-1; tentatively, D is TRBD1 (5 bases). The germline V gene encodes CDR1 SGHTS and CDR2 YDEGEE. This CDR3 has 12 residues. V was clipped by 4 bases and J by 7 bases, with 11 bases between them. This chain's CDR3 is CASSISTVEAFF. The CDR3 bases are TGTGCCAGCAGCATCTCGACAGTTGAAGCTTTCTTT.

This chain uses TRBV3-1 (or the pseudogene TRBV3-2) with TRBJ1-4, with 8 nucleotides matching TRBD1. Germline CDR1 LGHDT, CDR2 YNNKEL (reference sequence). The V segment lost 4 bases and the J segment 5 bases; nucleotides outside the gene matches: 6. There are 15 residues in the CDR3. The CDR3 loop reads CASSPGQGGNEKLFF. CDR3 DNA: TGTGCCAGCAGCCCAGGACAGGGCGGGAATGAAAAACTGTTTTTT.

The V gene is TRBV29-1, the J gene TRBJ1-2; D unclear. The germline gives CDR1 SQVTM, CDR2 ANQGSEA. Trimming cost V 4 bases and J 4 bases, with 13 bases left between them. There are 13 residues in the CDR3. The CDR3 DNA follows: TGCAGCGTTGGAGGGCTTACCTCCTATGGCTACACCTTC. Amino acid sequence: CSVGGLTSYGYTF.

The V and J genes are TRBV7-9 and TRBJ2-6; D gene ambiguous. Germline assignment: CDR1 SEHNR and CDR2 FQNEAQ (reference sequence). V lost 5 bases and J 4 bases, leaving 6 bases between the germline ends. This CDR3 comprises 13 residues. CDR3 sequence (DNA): TGTGCCAGCAGCCTAAAGGGGGCCAACGTCCTGACTTTC. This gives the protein CASSLKGANVLTF.

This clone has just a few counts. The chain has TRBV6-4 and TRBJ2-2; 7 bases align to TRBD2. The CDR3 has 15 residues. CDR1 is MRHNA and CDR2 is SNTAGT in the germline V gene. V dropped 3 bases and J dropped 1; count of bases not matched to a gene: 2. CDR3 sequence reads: CASSEVAGNTGELFF. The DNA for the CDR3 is TGTGCCAGCAGTGAAGTAGCGGGGAACACCGGGGAGCTGTTTTTT.